Below are 14 T cell receptor beta chains sequenced from a single sample in a study of OX40 agonist ivuxolimab in advanced cancers. Some clones are missing from TCRdb's copy, which holds only in-frame ones; the method was immunoSEQ multiplex PCR. The data show around 73,000 clones, 70% to 90% seen once. The starting material was CD4+ or CD8+ T cells sorted from blood, obtained in a trial of the OX40 agonist ivuxolimab. The receptors derive from an adult with an advanced solid tumor such as melanoma, head and neck, liver or kidney cancer.

V and J are TRBV18 and TRBJ2-5; 7 bases match TRBD2. V was clipped by 6 bases and J by 5 bases; unmatched bases: 9. The germline V gene encodes CDR1 KGHSH and CDR2 LQKENI. The CDR3 has 14 amino acids. CDR3 residues: CASSTYGLVETQYF. DNA for the CDR3: TGTGCCAGCTCGACCTACGGACTAGTGGAGACCCAGTACTTC.

The rearrangement uses TRBV15 and TRBJ2-6; D possibly corresponds to TRBD1 (5 bases). Trimming left V 8 bases short and J 0 bases short, with 11 bases between. The CDR3 has 15 amino acids. Germline assignment: CDR1 LNHNV and CDR2 YYDKDF (reference sequence). The CDR3 protein is CATARQRSGANVLTF. The CDR3 DNA is TGTGCCACCGCCCGACAGCGCTCTGGGGCCAACGTCCTGACTTTC.

This clone has a handful of counts. V and J are TRBV7-3 and TRBJ2-2; 9 positions agree with TRBD2. Germline V gene data show CDR1 as SGHTA and CDR2 as FQGTGA. Germline trimming cut 6 bases from V and 5 bases from J; bases unmatched to any gene: 7. The CDR3 has 15 amino acids. The CDR3 protein is CASSSGRRGTGELFF. Written as DNA, the CDR3 is TGTGCCAGCAGTAGCGGGAGAAGGGGGACCGGGGAGCTGTTTTTT.

The genes are TRBV6-5 and TRBJ1-5; D remains ambiguous. Trimming left V 6 bases short and J 1 base short, with 10 bases between. Germline V CDR1 and CDR2: MNHEY, SVGAGI. The CDR3 has 14 amino acids. CDR3 in DNA: TGTGCCAGCAGGGAAGGGCTCAGCAATCAGCCCCAGCATTTT. Its protein product is CASREGLSNQPQHF.

This clone occurred a few times. CDR3 residues: CSGRVGEKLFF. Written as DNA, the CDR3 is TGCAGCGGAAGGGTCGGTGAAAAACTGTTTTTT. The genes are TRBV29-1 and TRBJ1-4; no definite D call. This CDR3 contains 11 residues. CDR1 is SQVTM and CDR2 is ANQGSEA in the germline V gene. Between the trimmed V and J ends, which lost 7 bases and 7 bases, there was a span of 10 bases.

The chain carries TRBV5-1 and TRBJ1-3; D remains unclear. CDR1 SGHRS and CDR2 YFSETQ come from the germline V gene. The CDR3 length is 15 residues. The germline V and J ends were trimmed by 0 bases and 0 bases, with 7 bases remaining between them. In DNA, the CDR3 is TGCGCCAGCAGCTTGGGCCACAGCTCTGGAAACACCATATATTTT. This translates into CASSLGHSSGNTIYF.

The chain links TRBV29-1 to TRBJ1-2; D is unclear. The V gene lost 7 bases and the J gene lost 5 bases, with 11 bases spanning the gap. This CDR3 spans 11 amino acids. The germline gives CDR1 SQVTM, CDR2 ANQGSEA. The DNA of the CDR3 is TGCAGCGCCGTGCGGGAATATGGCTACACCTTC. It translates to CSAVREYGYTF. The entire variable domain, with the rest obtained from reference TRBV29-1 and TRBJ1-2, is as follows: SAVISQKPSRDICQRGTSLTIQCQVDSQVTMMFWYRQQPGQSLTLIATANQGSEATYESGFVIDKFPISRPNLTFSTLTVSNMSPEDSSIYLCSAVREYGYTFGSGTRLTVV.

The gene calls are TRBV25-1 and TRBJ2-5; the D is unclear. V was trimmed by 1 base and J by 2 bases, leaving 8 bases between them. This CDR3 is built from 14 residues. The germline V gene has CDR1 MGHDK and CDR2 SYGVNS. CDR3 sequence reads: CASSESRQQETQYF. The DNA of the CDR3 is TGTGCCAGCAGTGAATCACGGCAGCAAGAGACCCAGTACTTC.

This chain connects TRBV7-9 to TRBJ2-1, with D possibly being TRBD1 or TRBD2 (5 bases each). The CDR3 has 12 residues. Germline loops: CDR1 SEHNR, CDR2 FQNEAQ (reference sequence). With 2 bases removed from V and 10 bases from J, the gap between germline ends came to 9 bases. The CDR3 sequence is CASSLSGAEQFF. The CDR3 DNA follows: TGTGCCAGCAGCTTATCCGGGGCCGAGCAGTTCTTC. Full variable domain (missing parts from reference TRBV7-9 and TRBJ2-1): DTGVSQNPRHKITKRGQNVTFRCDPISEHNRLYWYRQTLGQGPEFLTYFQNEAQLEKSRLLSDRFSAERPKGSFSTLEIQRTEQGDSAMYLCASSLSGAEQFFGPGTRLTVL.

The rearrangement joins TRBV2 to TRBJ1-4; tentatively, D is TRBD1 (6 bases). Germline lookup yields CDR1 SNHLY and CDR2 FYNNEI. V gave up 7 bases and J gave up 4 bases, with 10 bases separating them. This CDR3 is built from 13 residues. CDR3 nucleotide sequence: TGTGCCAGCAACAGGGAGCGTAATGAAAAACTGTTTTTT. Protein: CASNRERNEKLFF.

This rearrangement joins TRBV11-2 to TRBJ1-1; unclear D gene. V was clipped by 5 bases and J by 0 bases, with 7 bases between them. The CDR3 runs to 13 residues. Per the germline V gene, CDR1 is SGHAT and CDR2 is FQNNGV. CDR3 in amino acids: CASSRLMNTEAFF. The CDR3 DNA reads as TGTGCCAGCAGCCGACTTATGAACACTGAAGCTTTCTTT.

This chain uses TRBV6-6 with TRBJ2-1; tentatively, D is TRBD1 or TRBD2 (5 bases each). Germline-derived CDR1 and CDR2 are MNHNY and SVGAGI (reference sequence). The CDR3 consists of 14 residues. V was cut by 4 bases and J by 1 base, with 8 bases left in between. CDR3 DNA: TGTGCCAGCAGTTCCGGGACGTCCTACAATGAGCAGTTCTTC. Its translation: CASSSGTSYNEQFF.

Only one count was recorded for this clone. The rearrangement joins TRBV2 to TRBJ2-3; tentative D call: TRBD1 (6 bases). This CDR3 has 13 amino acids. V was clipped by 6 bases and J by 9 bases, with 16 bases between them. CDR1 SNHLY and CDR2 FYNNEI come from the germline V gene. The CDR3 bases are TGTGCCAGCAGGAGACAGGTCCAAGAGACGCAGTATTTT. The encoded protein is CASRRQVQETQYF.

This chain joins TRBV9 and TRBJ2-5, with a weak D call TRBD2 (5 bases). CDR1 and CDR2 from the germline V gene are SGDLS and YYNGEE. The CDR3 totals 15 residues. Trimming took off 0 bases at V and 5 bases at J, with 14 bases between the two ends. The CDR3 region has the DNA TGTGCCAGCAGCGTAGCTGTCCCTCCGGGGGAGACCCAGTACTTC. This codes for CASSVAVPPGETQYF.